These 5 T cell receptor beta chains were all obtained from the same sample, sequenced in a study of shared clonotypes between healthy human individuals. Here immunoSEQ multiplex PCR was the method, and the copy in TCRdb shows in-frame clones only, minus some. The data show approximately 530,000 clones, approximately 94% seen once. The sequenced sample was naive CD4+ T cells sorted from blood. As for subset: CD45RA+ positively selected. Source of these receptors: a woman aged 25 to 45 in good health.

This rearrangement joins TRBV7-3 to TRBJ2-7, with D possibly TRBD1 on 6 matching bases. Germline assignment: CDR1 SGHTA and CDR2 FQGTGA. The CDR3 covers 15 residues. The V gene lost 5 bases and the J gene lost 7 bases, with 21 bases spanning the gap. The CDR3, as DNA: TGTGCCAGCAGCCCGGGACGGATGACCCAGGGGGAGCAGTACTTC. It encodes CASSPGRMTQGEQYF.

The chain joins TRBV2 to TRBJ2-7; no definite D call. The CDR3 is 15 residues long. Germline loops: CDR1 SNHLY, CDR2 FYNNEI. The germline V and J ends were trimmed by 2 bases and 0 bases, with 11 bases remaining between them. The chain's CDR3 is CASSESVVPSYEQYF. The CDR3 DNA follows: TGTGCCAGCAGTGAATCGGTGGTTCCCTCCTACGAGCAGTACTTC.

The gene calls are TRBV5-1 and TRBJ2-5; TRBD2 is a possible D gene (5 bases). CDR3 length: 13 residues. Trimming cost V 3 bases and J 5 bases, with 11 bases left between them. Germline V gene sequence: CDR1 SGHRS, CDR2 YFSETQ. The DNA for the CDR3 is TGCGCCAGCAGCTCCTACCGGGGTGAGACCCAGTACTTC. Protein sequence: CASSSYRGETQYF.

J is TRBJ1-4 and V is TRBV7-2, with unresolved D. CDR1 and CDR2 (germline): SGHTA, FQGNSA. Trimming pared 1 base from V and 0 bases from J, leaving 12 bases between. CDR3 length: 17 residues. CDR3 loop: CASSLGKNLATNEKLFF. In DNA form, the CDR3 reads TGTGCCAGCAGCTTAGGCAAGAACCTCGCAACTAATGAAAAACTGTTTTTT.

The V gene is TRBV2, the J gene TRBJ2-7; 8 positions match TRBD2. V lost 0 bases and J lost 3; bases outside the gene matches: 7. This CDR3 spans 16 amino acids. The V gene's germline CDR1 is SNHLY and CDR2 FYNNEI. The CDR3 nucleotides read TGTGCCAGCAGTGAAGCTGGAGCGGGAGACCGCTACGAGCAGTACTTC. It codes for CASSEAGAGDRYEQYF. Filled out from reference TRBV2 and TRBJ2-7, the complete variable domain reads EPEVTQTPSHQVTQMGQEVILRCVPISNHLYFYWYRQILGQKVEFLVSFYNNEISEKSEIFDDQFSVERPDGSNFTLKIRSTKLEDSAMYFCASSEAGAGDRYEQYFGPGTRLTVT.